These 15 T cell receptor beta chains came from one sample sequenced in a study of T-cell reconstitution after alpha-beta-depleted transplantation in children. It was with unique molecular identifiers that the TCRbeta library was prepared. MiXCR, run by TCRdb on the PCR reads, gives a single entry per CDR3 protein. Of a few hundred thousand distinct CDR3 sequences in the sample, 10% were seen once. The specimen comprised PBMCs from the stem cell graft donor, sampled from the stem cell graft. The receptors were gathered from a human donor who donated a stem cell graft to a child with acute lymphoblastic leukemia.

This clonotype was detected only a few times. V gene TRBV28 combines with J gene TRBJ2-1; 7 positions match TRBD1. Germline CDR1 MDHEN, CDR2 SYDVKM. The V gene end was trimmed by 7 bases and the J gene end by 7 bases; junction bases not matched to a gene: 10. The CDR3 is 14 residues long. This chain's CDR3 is CASTETGSGNEQFF. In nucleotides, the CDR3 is TGTGCCAGCACCGAGACAGGGTCCGGGAATGAGCAGTTCTTC.

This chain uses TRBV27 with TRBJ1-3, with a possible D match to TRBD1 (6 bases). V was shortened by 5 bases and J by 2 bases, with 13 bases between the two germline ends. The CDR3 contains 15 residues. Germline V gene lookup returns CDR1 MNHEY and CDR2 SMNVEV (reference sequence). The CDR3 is CASSPTGITGNTIYF. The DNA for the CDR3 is TGTGCCAGCAGTCCAACAGGGATCACTGGAAACACCATATATTTT.

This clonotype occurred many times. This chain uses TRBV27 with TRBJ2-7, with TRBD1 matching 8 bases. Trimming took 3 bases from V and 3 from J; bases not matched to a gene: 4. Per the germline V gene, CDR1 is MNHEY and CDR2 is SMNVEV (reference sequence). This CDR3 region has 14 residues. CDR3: CASSFRTGSYEQYF. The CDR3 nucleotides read TGTGCCAGCAGTTTTCGGACAGGGAGCTACGAGCAGTACTTC.

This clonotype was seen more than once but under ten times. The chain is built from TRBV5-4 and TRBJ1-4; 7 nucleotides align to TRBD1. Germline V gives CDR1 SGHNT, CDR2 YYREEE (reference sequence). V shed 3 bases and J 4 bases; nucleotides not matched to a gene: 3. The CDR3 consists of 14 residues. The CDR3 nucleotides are TGTGCCAGCAGCTCGGGGACAGTTAATGAAAAACTGTTTTTT. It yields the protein CASSSGTVNEKLFF. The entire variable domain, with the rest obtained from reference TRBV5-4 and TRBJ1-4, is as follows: ETGVTQSPTHLIKTRGQQVTLRCSSQSGHNTVSWYQQALGQGPQFIFQYYREEENGRGNFPPRFSGLQFPNYSSELNVNALELDDSALYLCASSSGTVNEKLFFGSGTQLSVL.

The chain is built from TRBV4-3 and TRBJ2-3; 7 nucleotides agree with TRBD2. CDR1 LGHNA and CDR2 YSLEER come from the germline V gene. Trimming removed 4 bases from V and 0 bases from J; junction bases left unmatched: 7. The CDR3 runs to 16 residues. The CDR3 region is CASSPGTTDSTDTQYF. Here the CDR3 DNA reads TGCGCCAGCAGCCCCGGGACTACCGATAGCACAGATACGCAGTATTTT.

In DNA form, the CDR3 reads TGTGCCAGCAGCCAAACAGCGGGGGTGTCTGGGGCCAACGTCCTGACTTTC. It encodes CASSQTAGVSGANVLTF. The V and J genes are TRBV4-2 and TRBJ2-6; 8 bases line up with TRBD2. The V segment lost 2 bases and the J segment 1 base; nucleotides outside the gene matches: 4. Germline V gene lookup returns CDR1 LGHNA and CDR2 YNFKEQ. There are 17 residues in the CDR3.

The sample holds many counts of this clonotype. This CDR3 reads CASSLRDSNEQFF. Here the CDR3 DNA reads TGTGCCAGCAGTCTCCGGGACAGCAATGAGCAGTTCTTC. The chain is built from TRBV27 and TRBJ2-1; TRBD1 matches 7 bases. From germline, CDR1 is MNHEY and CDR2 SMNVEV (reference sequence). The V and J ends lost 5 bases and 6 bases, in that order; junction bases with no gene match: 4. This CDR3 has 13 residues.

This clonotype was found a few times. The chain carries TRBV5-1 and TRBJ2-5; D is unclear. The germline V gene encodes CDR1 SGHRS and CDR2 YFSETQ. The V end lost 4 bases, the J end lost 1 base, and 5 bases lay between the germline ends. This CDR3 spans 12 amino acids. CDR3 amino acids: CASSVLQETQYF. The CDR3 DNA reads TGCGCCAGCAGCGTACTCCAAGAGACCCAGTACTTC.

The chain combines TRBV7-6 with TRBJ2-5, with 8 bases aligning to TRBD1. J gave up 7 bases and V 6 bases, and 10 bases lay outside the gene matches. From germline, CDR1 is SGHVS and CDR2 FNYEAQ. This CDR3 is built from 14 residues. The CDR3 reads CASSPRTGFATQYF. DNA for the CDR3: TGTGCCAGCAGTCCGAGGACAGGGTTTGCGACCCAGTACTTC.

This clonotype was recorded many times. The CDR3, as DNA: TGTGCCAGCAGTCCGACTAGCGTTGCCGGGGAGCTGTTTTTT. This codes for CASSPTSVAGELFF. The rearrangement links TRBV7-3 to TRBJ2-2; TRBD2 aligns across 8 bases. Trimming cost V 6 bases and J 6 bases; bases outside gene matches: 6. Germline CDR1 and CDR2: SGHTA and FQGTGA. The CDR3 contains 14 residues.

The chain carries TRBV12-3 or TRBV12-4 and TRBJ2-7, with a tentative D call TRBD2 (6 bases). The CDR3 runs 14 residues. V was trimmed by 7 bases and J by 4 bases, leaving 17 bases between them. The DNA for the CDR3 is TGTGCCAGCACCCGGAGTAGCGGCATTTACGAGCAGTACTTC. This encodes CASTRSSGIYEQYF.

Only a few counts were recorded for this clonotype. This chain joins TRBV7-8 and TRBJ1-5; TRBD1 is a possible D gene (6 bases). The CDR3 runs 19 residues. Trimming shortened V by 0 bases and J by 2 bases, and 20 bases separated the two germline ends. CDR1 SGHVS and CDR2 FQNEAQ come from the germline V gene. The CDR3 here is CASSLAQGWGRAGNQPQHF. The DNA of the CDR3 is TGTGCCAGCAGCTTAGCGCAGGGCTGGGGGCGGGCTGGCAATCAGCCCCAGCATTTT.

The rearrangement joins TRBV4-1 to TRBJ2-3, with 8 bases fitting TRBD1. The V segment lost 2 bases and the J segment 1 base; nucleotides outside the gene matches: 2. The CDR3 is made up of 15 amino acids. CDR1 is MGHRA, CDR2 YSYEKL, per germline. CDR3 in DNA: TGCGCCAGCAGCCAACAGGGGGCCGGCACAGATACGCAGTATTTT. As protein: CASSQQGAGTDTQYF.

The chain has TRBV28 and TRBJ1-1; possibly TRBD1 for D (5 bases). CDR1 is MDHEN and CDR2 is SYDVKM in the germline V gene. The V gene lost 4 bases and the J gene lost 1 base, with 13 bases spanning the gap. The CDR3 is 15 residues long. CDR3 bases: TGTGCCAGCAGTTCCCAGGGAGGGCAGAACACTGAAGCTTTCTTT. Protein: CASSSQGGQNTEAFF.

The DNA of the CDR3 is TGCGCCAGCAGCTCGGGGGGTGAGAACACTGAAGCTTTCTTT. It encodes CASSSGGENTEAFF. V gene TRBV5-1 combines with J gene TRBJ1-1; D perhaps matches TRBD1 (5 bases). Between the trimmed V and J ends, which lost 3 bases and 1 base, there was a span of 10 bases. CDR1 and CDR2 from the germline V gene are SGHRS and YFSETQ. This CDR3 region has 14 residues. Combining the CDR3 with reference TRBV5-1 and TRBJ1-1 gives the whole variable domain KAGVTQTPRYLIKTRGQQVTLSCSPISGHRSVSWYQQTPGQGLQFLFEYFSETQRNKGNFPGRFSGRQFSNSRSEMNVSTLELGDSALYLCASSSGGENTEAFFGQGTRLTVV.